Below, 27 T cell receptor beta chains from the same sample are listed, as sequenced in a study of regulatory T cells in long-lasting Graves disease. Both iRepertoire HTBI primers and Arm-PCR of CDR3 regions were used to build the TCR beta libraries. TCRdb redid the calling of the multiplex PCR reads with MiXCR, one entry per CDR3 protein. The repertoire holds about 660,000 distinct CDR3 sequences, about 30% seen once, with around 42% in the top ten. As for time point: persistent/refractory GD, antithyroid drugs over 5 years with positive TRAb. Researchers made the TCR library from RNA that was extracted from PBMCs. The sample consisted of peripheral blood mononuclear cells (PBMCs), taken when the disease was refractory, from a patient treated with antithyroid drugs. These receptor sequences come from a female donor with Graves disease.

This clonotype was recorded at least ten times. The chain uses TRBV12-3 or TRBV12-4 and TRBJ2-2, with D maybe TRBD1 (6 bases). The CDR3 sequence is 15 residues long. Trimming removed 6 bases at V and 5 bases at J, with 16 bases between. CDR3 nucleotides: TGTGCCAGCAGAAGGACAGTCGGCAAGACCGGGGAGCTGTTTTTT. Its translation is CASRRTVGKTGELFF.

The chain links TRBV7-9 to TRBJ1-2; D possibly corresponds to TRBD1 (5 bases). The CDR3 contains 13 residues. Germline V gives CDR1 SEHNR, CDR2 FQNEAQ (reference sequence). Trimming shortened V by 5 bases and J by 4 bases, and 11 bases separated the two germline ends. DNA of the CDR3: TGTGCCAGCAGCGCGGTCAGGGCCTATGGCTACACCTTC. Protein sequence: CASSAVRAYGYTF.

This clonotype was seen many times. Its ends do not fully match the called genes, so a read error is possible. The chain is built from TRBV27 and TRBJ1-1, with D unclear. The germline V gene encodes CDR1 MNHEY and CDR2 SMNVEV (reference sequence). The CDR3 sequence is 9 residues long. The CDR3 region has the DNA TGCCAGGCGAACACTGAAGCTTTCTTT. It yields the protein CQANTEAFF.

V is TRBV7-3 and J is TRBJ2-7; 10 nucleotides line up with TRBD2. V was pared by 4 bases and J by 5 bases, with 8 bases of the junction left unmatched. Germline V gene data show CDR1 as SGHTA and CDR2 as FQGTGA. This CDR3 is built from 15 residues. In DNA, the CDR3 is TGTGCCAGCAGCTCCTCCGGGACTAGCGAAGACGAGCAGTACTTC. Encoded protein: CASSSSGTSEDEQYF.

The sample holds a few counts of this clonotype. The J gene is TRBJ2-3, the V gene TRBV20-1; 13 nucleotides line up with TRBD2. Germline loops: CDR1 DFQATT, CDR2 SNEGSKA (reference sequence). Germline trimming cut 0 bases from V and 5 bases from J; bases unmatched to any gene: 5. The CDR3 has 16 residues. The CDR3 sequence is CSARDLRTSGGDTQYF. The DNA for the CDR3 is TGCAGTGCTAGAGATCTTAGGACTAGCGGGGGAGATACGCAGTATTTT.

The V call is TRBV5-1, the J call TRBJ2-7; TRBD1 is a possible D gene (8 bases). The germline V and J ends were trimmed by 3 bases and 6 bases, with 19 bases remaining between them. This CDR3 contains 15 residues. CDR1 is SGHRS, CDR2 YFSETQ, per germline. The CDR3 loop reads CASSWGGTGSREQYF. DNA of the CDR3: TGCGCCAGCAGCTGGGGGGGGACAGGAAGCCGCGAGCAGTACTTC.

The rearrangement uses TRBV7-3 and TRBJ2-7, with D tentatively TRBD1 (6 bases). V was shortened by 5 bases and J by 3 bases, with 11 bases between the two germline ends. CDR3 size: 13 residues. The germline gives CDR1 SGHTA, CDR2 FQGTGA. This CDR3 is CASSQGHFYEQYF. The CDR3 nucleotides read TGTGCCAGCAGCCAGGGACATTTCTACGAGCAGTACTTC. Drawing the rest from reference TRBV7-3 and TRBJ2-7, the complete variable domain is GAGVSQTPSNKVTEKGKYVELRCDPISGHTALYWYRQSLGQGPEFLIYFQGTGAADDSGLPNDRFFAVRPEGSVSTLKIQRTERGDSAVYLCASSQGHFYEQYFGPGTRLTVT.

This rearrangement joins TRBV29-1 to TRBJ1-1, with D possibly TRBD1 on 5 matching bases. Germline V lookup: CDR1 SQVTM, CDR2 ANQGSEA. CDR3 length: 13 residues. V gave up 6 bases and J gave up 0 bases, with 11 bases separating them. The CDR3 region has the DNA TGCAGCGTGTTTTCGGGACTGAACACTGAAGCTTTCTTT. Its protein product is CSVFSGLNTEAFF.

This clonotype came up many times. The CDR3 protein is CASSESAQPNEKLFF. The CDR3 coding sequence is TGTGCCAGCAGTGAATCGGCACAACCCAATGAAAAACTGTTTTTT. The J gene is TRBJ1-4, the V gene TRBV2; D not resolved. The CDR3 totals 15 residues. V was trimmed by 2 bases and J by 5 bases, leaving 12 bases between them. Germline CDR1 is SNHLY and CDR2 is FYNNEI.

Only a few counts were recorded for this clonotype. The chain carries TRBV6-2 or TRBV6-3 and TRBJ2-5; D uncertain. The CDR3 is 16 residues long. Trimming pared 6 bases from V and 9 bases from J, leaving 26 bases between. Per the germline V gene, CDR1 is MNHEY and CDR2 is SVGEGT. CDR3 loop: CASSEGGDRLPWAQYF. In DNA, the CDR3 is TGTGCCAGCAGCGAAGGCGGAGACCGGCTCCCCTGGGCCCAGTACTTC.

This clonotype came up many times. The V and J genes are TRBV6-1 and TRBJ1-2, with TRBD1 identical over 8 bases. The CDR3 is 13 amino acids. V shed 5 bases and J 7 bases; nucleotides not matched to a gene: 6. Germline CDR1 MNHNS, CDR2 SASEGT. CDR3 in amino acids: CASSTLDRGGYTF. The CDR3 DNA reads as TGTGCCAGCAGTACCCTAGACAGGGGTGGCTACACCTTC.

The chain carries TRBV10-3 and TRBJ1-2; 9 bases agree with TRBD1. V was clipped by 2 bases and J by 9 bases; unmatched bases: 7. The CDR3 is 14 residues long. In germline, CDR1 is ENHRY, CDR2 SYGVKD. DNA of the CDR3: TGTGCCATCAGTGAGGACAGGGGGAAGGAATGCTACACCTTC. This translates into CAISEDRGKECYTF.

The rearrangement joins TRBV20-1 to TRBJ1-1; possibly TRBD1 for D (6 bases). Per the germline V gene, CDR1 is DFQATT and CDR2 is SNEGSKA (reference sequence). Between the trimmed V and J ends, which lost 0 bases and 1 base, there was a span of 12 bases. The CDR3 totals 15 residues. The CDR3 nucleotides are TGCAGTGCTAGAGAACCGGGACAACAGAACACTGAAGCTTTCTTT. The encoded protein is CSAREPGQQNTEAFF.

The CDR3 sequence: CATRPGSYEQYF. CDR3 bases: TGTGCCACACGACCGGGGAGCTACGAGCAGTACTTC. This sequence joins TRBV11-3 and TRBJ2-7, with a possible D match to TRBD2 (5 bases). The V gene's germline CDR1 is SGHNT and CDR2 YENEEA. V lost 10 bases and J lost 3, with 13 bases in between. The CDR3 runs to 12 residues.

This chain joins TRBV5-4 and TRBJ2-2; 9 bases line up with TRBD2. Germline values: CDR1 SGHNT, CDR2 YYREEE (reference sequence). The V segment lost 8 bases and the J segment 6 bases; nucleotides outside the gene matches: 8. There are 14 residues in the CDR3. This CDR3 reads CASTREGRPGELFF. The CDR3 nucleotides are TGTGCCAGTACGCGGGAGGGCCGTCCCGGGGAGCTGTTTTTT.

The gene calls are TRBV7-9 and TRBJ2-7; D call uncertain. The CDR3 contains 11 residues. V was cut by 1 base and J by 7 bases, with 5 bases left in between. Germline V CDR1 and CDR2: SEHNR, FQNEAQ (reference sequence). The CDR3 DNA is TGTGCCAGCAGCTTAGATTCTGAGCAGTACTTC. Translation: CASSLDSEQYF. The full variable domain, its missing parts supplied by reference TRBV7-9 and TRBJ2-7, is DTGVSQNPRHKITKRGQNVTFRCDPISEHNRLYWYRQTLGQGPEFLTYFQNEAQLEKSRLLSDRFSAERPKGSFSTLEIQRTEQGDSAMYLCASSLDSEQYFGPGTRLTVT.

This sequence joins TRBV5-1 and TRBJ1-1; TRBD1 matches 7 bases. This CDR3 is 13 amino acids long. Per the germline V gene, CDR1 is SGHRS and CDR2 is YFSETQ. The V gene end was trimmed by 3 bases and the J gene end by 4 bases; junction bases not matched to a gene: 3. CDR3 sequence reads: CASSSQGFTEAFF. The CDR3, as DNA: TGCGCCAGCAGCTCACAGGGGTTCACTGAAGCTTTCTTT.

This chain joins TRBV14 and TRBJ2-2, with TRBD2 matching over 13 bases. There are 19 residues in the CDR3. V lost 4 bases and J lost 0; bases outside the gene matches: 8. Germline assignment: CDR1 SGHDN and CDR2 FVKESK. The CDR3 loop reads CASSPGTSGILPNTGELFF. As DNA, the CDR3 is TGTGCCAGCAGCCCCGGGACTAGCGGGATACTACCGAACACCGGGGAGCTGTTTTTT.

The chain uses TRBV27 and TRBJ1-5; 7 nucleotides align to TRBD1. Germline values: CDR1 MNHEY, CDR2 SMNVEV (reference sequence). The CDR3 has 16 amino acids. The V gene end was trimmed by 5 bases and the J gene end by 6 bases; junction bases not matched to a gene: 13. In nucleotides, the CDR3 is TGTGCCAGCAGTCGTCATACAGGGGCTGGGGGTCAGCCCCAGCATTTT. Its protein product is CASSRHTGAGGQPQHF.

This clonotype has only a few counts. One end of the junction varies from germline; a read error may be responsible. The chain couples TRBV20-1 to TRBJ2-7; 7 bases match TRBD2. The CDR3 extends over 15 amino acids. The germline V gene encodes CDR1 DFQATT and CDR2 SNEGSKA (reference sequence). Here the CDR3 DNA reads TGCAGTGCTAGAGTTCGCGGGAGTGGCTCCTACAAGCAGTACTTC. Residues: CSARVRGSGSYKQYF.

The chain is built from TRBV2 and TRBJ1-1, with unresolved D. Germline V gene lookup returns CDR1 SNHLY and CDR2 FYNNEI. Between the trimmed V and J ends, which lost 7 bases and 4 bases, there was a span of 13 bases. CDR3 length: 13 residues. CDR3 coding DNA: TGTGCCAGCACGGGCCGGGTCAGCACTGAAGCTTTCTTT. Protein: CASTGRVSTEAFF.

CDR3 DNA sequence: TGTGCCAGCAGCCAAGTGAGGCCGGCGCGGATTGGGACACCCCTCCACTTT. Its translation: CASSQVRPARIGTPLHF. The V and J genes are TRBV3-1 and TRBJ1-6; no firm D call. CDR1 and CDR2 (germline): LGHDT, YNNKEL (reference sequence). The V end lost 1 base, the J end lost 11 bases, and 21 bases lay between the germline ends. The CDR3 is 17 amino acids.

V is TRBV27 and J is TRBJ1-2, with 9 bases fitting TRBD1. This CDR3 region has 13 residues. Trimming removed 7 bases from V and 8 bases from J; junction bases left unmatched: 8. CDR1 MNHEY and CDR2 SMNVEV come from the germline V gene (reference sequence). The CDR3 loop is CASTTGGSRGYTF. The CDR3 nucleotides read TGTGCCAGCACGACAGGGGGATCGCGCGGCTACACCTTC.

This clonotype showed up many times. This chain connects TRBV12-3 or TRBV12-4 to TRBJ2-7; D gene uncertain. This CDR3 contains 12 residues. Trimming took 4 bases from V and 7 from J, leaving 11 bases between them. CDR3 in amino acids: CASSSVGREQYF. The CDR3 DNA is TGTGCCAGCAGTTCAGTCGGACGAGAGCAGTACTTC.

The chain uses TRBV7-9 and TRBJ1-1; the D is unclear. In germline, CDR1 is SEHNR, CDR2 FQNEAQ (reference sequence). The length of the CDR3 is 14 residues. V was shortened by 8 bases and J by 0 bases, with 13 bases between the two germline ends. The CDR3 spells CASYKAELNTEAFF. CDR3 sequence (DNA): TGTGCCAGCTACAAAGCGGAGTTGAACACTGAAGCTTTCTTT. Filled out from reference TRBV7-9 and TRBJ1-1, the complete variable domain reads DTGVSQNPRHKITKRGQNVTFRCDPISEHNRLYWYRQTLGQGPEFLTYFQNEAQLEKSRLLSDRFSAERPKGSFSTLEIQRTEQGDSAMYLCASYKAELNTEAFFGQGTRLTVV.

The chain has TRBV5-5 and TRBJ2-7; D is unresolved. Trimming pared 4 bases from V and 6 bases from J, leaving 8 bases between. Germline loops: CDR1 SGHKS, CDR2 YYEKEE (reference sequence). The CDR3 spans 11 residues. CDR3 loop: CASSPIVEQYF. CDR3 in DNA: TGTGCCAGCAGCCCGATCGTCGAGCAGTACTTC.

This chain connects TRBV9 to TRBJ1-4, with D perhaps TRBD1 (5 bases). CDR3 length: 14 amino acids. Germline V gene lookup returns CDR1 SGDLS and CDR2 YYNGEE. V was cut by 0 bases and J by 7 bases, with 10 bases left in between. The CDR3 sequence: CASSVGPRGEKLFF. The CDR3 DNA reads as TGTGCCAGCAGCGTAGGCCCGAGGGGTGAAAAACTGTTTTTT.